The clone carrying this T cell receptor beta chain has a count of ten or more. The data belong to a study of breast tumors, draining lymph nodes, adjacent tissues. Using its own MiXCR run on the multiplex PCR reads, TCRdb lists one record per CDR3 protein. The sample consists of 66,000 or so distinct CDR3 sequences, 40% to 45% of them appearing once. V shed 1 base and J shed 14 bases, with 17 bases lying between them. The CDR3 is 13 amino acids. Germline assignment: CDR1 MNHNS and CDR2 SASEGT. The sequence came from a female donor with breast cancer. Some clones in this sample may be carry-over from other donors' samples. The sequencing sample was made of breast tumor tissue. This chain connects TRBV6-1 to TRBJ1-2, with a tentative D call TRBD1 (6 bases). CDR3 protein: CASSEGTRGQGTF. CDR3 DNA: TGTGCCAGCAGTGAAGGGACGAGGGGCCAGGGGACCTTC.